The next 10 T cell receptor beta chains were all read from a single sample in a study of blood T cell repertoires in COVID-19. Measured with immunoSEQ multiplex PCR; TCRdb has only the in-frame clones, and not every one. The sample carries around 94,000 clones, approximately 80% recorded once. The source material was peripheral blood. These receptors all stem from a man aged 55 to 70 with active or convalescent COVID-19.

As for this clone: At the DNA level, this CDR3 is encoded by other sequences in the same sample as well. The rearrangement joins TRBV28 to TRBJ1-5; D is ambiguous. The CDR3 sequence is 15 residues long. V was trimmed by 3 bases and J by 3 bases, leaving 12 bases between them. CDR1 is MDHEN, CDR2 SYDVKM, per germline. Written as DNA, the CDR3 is TGTGCCAGCAGTTTGTCCTGGCGGAACAATCAGCCCCAGCATTTT. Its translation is CASSLSWRNNQPQHF.

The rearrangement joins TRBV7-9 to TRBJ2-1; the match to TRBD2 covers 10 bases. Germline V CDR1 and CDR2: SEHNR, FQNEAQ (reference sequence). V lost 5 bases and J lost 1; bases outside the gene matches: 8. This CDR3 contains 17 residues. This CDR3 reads CASSPRGTSASYNEQFF. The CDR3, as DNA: TGTGCCAGCAGCCCACGAGGGACTAGCGCATCCTACAATGAGCAGTTCTTC.

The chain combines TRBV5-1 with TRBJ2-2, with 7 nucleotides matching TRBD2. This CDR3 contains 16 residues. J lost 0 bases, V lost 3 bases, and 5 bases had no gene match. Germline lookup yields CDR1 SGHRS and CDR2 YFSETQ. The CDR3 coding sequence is TGCGCCAGCAGCTCAATTAGCGGGCCGAACACCGGGGAGCTGTTTTTT. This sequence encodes CASSSISGPNTGELFF. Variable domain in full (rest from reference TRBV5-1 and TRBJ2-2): KAGVTQTPRYLIKTRGQQVTLSCSPISGHRSVSWYQQTPGQGLQFLFEYFSETQRNKGNFPGRFSGRQFSNSRSEMNVSTLELGDSALYLCASSSISGPNTGELFFGEGSRLTVL.

In DNA form, the CDR3 reads TGTGCCAGCAGCTTAACTCCACTAAAGAGCACCGGGGAGCTGTTTTTT. Its translation: CASSLTPLKSTGELFF. The V and J genes are TRBV7-2 and TRBJ2-2; D not certain. The germline V gene has CDR1 SGHTA and CDR2 FQGNSA. The CDR3 consists of 16 residues. V dropped 2 bases and J dropped 4 bases, with 14 bases sitting between them.

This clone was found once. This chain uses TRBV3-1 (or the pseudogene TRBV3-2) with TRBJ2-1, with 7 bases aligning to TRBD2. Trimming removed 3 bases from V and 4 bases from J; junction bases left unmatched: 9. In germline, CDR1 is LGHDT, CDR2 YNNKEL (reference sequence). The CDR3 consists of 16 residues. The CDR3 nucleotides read TGTGCCAGCAGCCACGACCCTAGCGGAGCTTACAATGAGCAGTTCTTC. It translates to CASSHDPSGAYNEQFF.

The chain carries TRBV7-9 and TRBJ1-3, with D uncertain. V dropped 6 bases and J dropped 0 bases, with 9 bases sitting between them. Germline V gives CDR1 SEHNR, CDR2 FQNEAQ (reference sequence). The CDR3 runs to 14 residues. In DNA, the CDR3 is TGTGCCAGCAGTCAGGAAATCTCTGGAAACACCATATATTTT. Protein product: CASSQEISGNTIYF.

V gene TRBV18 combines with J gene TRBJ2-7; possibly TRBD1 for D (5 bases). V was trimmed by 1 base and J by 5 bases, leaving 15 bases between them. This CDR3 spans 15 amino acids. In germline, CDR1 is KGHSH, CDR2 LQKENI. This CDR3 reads CASSPQPPGQDEQYF. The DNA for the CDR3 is TGTGCCAGCTCACCACAGCCCCCAGGGCAGGACGAGCAGTACTTC.

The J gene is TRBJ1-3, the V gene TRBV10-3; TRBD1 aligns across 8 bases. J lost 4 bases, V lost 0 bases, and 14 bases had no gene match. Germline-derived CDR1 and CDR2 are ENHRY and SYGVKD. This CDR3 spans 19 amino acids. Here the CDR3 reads CAISESRTGSRGPGNTIYF. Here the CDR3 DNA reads TGTGCCATCAGTGAGTCGAGGACTGGGAGCAGGGGGCCAGGAAACACCATATATTTT.

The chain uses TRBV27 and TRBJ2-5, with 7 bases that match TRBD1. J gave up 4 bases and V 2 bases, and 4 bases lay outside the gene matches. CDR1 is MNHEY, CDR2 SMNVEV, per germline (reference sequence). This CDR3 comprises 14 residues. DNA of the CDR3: TGTGCCAGCAGTTTAAACAGGGGAAGAGAGACCCAGTACTTC. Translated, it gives CASSLNRGRETQYF.

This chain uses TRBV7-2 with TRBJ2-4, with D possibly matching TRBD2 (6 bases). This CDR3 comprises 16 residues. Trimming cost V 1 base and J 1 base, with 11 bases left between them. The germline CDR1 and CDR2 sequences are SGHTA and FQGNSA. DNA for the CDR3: TGTGCCAGCAGCTTAGACCCCGGGGGTGCCAAAAACATTCAGTACTTC. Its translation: CASSLDPGGAKNIQYF.